This TCR beta chain derives from a study of PD-L1 blockade in urothelial cancer. Whole-study results and caveats: Tumor-associated TCR clones expanded more in blood at 3 weeks in patients with durable benefit.

The time point was: pretreatment peripheral blood. Each patient contributed between 1 and 8 total time points of blood mononuclear cells, pretreatment and during treatment. The method was immunoSEQ multiplex PCR; TCRdb's version includes in-frame clones alone and lacks a portion of them. The repertoire holds tens of thousands of clones, with nearly 90% as singletons. J lost 1 base, V lost 5 bases, and 4 bases had no gene match. The germline gives CDR1 SGHTA, CDR2 FQGNSA. The CDR3 spans 14 residues. Worth noting for this clone: Its antigen is currently unknown.

Sequences were derived from PBMCs, sampled around atezolizumab (anti-PD-L1) treatment. This chain joins TRBV7-2 and TRBJ1-1; 7 bases agree with TRBD1. This TCR derives from a man in his sixties with urothelial cancer. In DNA, the CDR3 is TGTGCCAGCAGCCTTGGGACAGCGAACACTGAAGCTTTCTTT. Protein product: CASSLGTANTEAFF.